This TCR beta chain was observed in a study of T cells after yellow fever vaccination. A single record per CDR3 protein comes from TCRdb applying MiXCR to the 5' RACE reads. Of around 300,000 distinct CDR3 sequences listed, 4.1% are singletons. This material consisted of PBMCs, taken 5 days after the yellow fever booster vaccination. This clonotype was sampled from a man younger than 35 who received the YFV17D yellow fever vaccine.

CDR3 sequence (DNA): TGTGCCAGCAGCTTGAGGCAGGGCAGCTATGGCTACACCTTC. Protein sequence: CASSLRQGSYGYTF. This rearrangement joins TRBV5-6 to TRBJ1-2, with D possibly being TRBD1 (5 bases). This CDR3 comprises 14 residues. The germline V gene has CDR1 SGHDT and CDR2 YYEEEE. Trimming removed 1 base from V and 4 bases from J, with 11 bases in between.